This TCR beta chain is from a study of blood T cell repertoires in COVID-19. Measured with immunoSEQ multiplex PCR; TCRdb has only the in-frame clones, and not every one. The sample lists 130,000 to 150,000 clones; 80% to 90% were seen once. Sequencing was performed on peripheral blood. The TCR comes from a young man with COVID-19, enrolled during active disease.

The DNA for the CDR3 is TGTGCCAGTAGTACCCAGACTTGGACAGATACGCAGTATTTT. Translation: CASSTQTWTDTQYF. This chain joins TRBV19 and TRBJ2-3, with D unresolved. V lost 4 bases to trimming and J lost 3 bases, with 11 bases between them. The germline gives CDR1 LNHDA, CDR2 SQIVND (reference sequence). This CDR3 region has 14 residues.